One and the same sample provided the 30 T cell receptor beta chains below, sequenced in a study of blood T cell repertoires in COVID-19. Profiling relied on immunoSEQ multiplex PCR, and the TCRdb table lists in-frame clones only, not all of them. The sample has roughly 140,000 clones, about 87% seen once. Material: PBMCs or T cells enriched from blood (not recorded which). All receptors derive from a man aged 45-60 years in a cohort exposed to, infected with or recovered from COVID-19 (not recorded which).

The chain carries TRBV14 and TRBJ1-1; possibly TRBD1 for D (6 bases). The germline V gene has CDR1 SGHDN and CDR2 FVKESK. The CDR3 is 15 residues long. V lost 1 base, J lost 6 bases, and 15 bases lay in between. As DNA, the CDR3 is TGTGCCAGCAGCCAAGGATTTGGGGACACCTCTGAAGCTTTCTTT. Its translation is CASSQGFGDTSEAFF.

The J gene is TRBJ2-3, the V gene TRBV15; 7 positions match TRBD2. The ends lost 3 bases at V and 2 bases at J; junction bases unmatched: 2. Looked up from germline, CDR1 is LNHNV and CDR2 is YYDKDF (reference sequence). The CDR3 has 14 amino acids. CDR3 sequence reads: CATSRGGFTDTQYF. CDR3 DNA: TGTGCCACCAGCAGGGGGGGGTTCACAGATACGCAGTATTTT.

The rearrangement joins TRBV28 to TRBJ2-1, with a weak D call TRBD2 (6 bases). CDR3 length: 16 amino acids. CDR1 is MDHEN, CDR2 SYDVKM, per germline. The V end lost 5 bases, the J end lost 1 base, and 15 bases lay between the germline ends. This chain's CDR3 is CASSVEGIGSYNEQFF. The CDR3 coding sequence is TGTGCCAGCAGTGTGGAGGGGATAGGATCCTACAATGAGCAGTTCTTC.

This clone was seen only once. The V gene is TRBV28, the J gene TRBJ1-3; D unclear. The germline V and J ends were trimmed by 7 bases and 6 bases, with 22 bases remaining between them. Looked up from germline, CDR1 is MDHEN and CDR2 is SYDVKM. CDR3 size: 16 residues. CDR3 residues: CASTLGERRGKNTIYF. The CDR3 bases are TGTGCCAGCACTTTGGGAGAAAGGCGCGGGAAAAACACCATATATTTT. Combining the CDR3 with reference TRBV28 and TRBJ1-3 gives the whole variable domain DVKVTQSSRYLVKRTGEKVFLECVQDMDHENMFWYRQDPGLGLRLIYFSYDVKMKEKGDIPEGYSVSREKKERFSLILESASTNQTSMYLCASTLGERRGKNTIYFGEGSWLTVV.

This clone was picked up one time. In DNA, the CDR3 is TGCGCCAGCAGCTTGGTGGGGGGGTCACCCCTCCACTTT. As protein: CASSLVGGSPLHF. The rearrangement joins TRBV5-1 to TRBJ1-6; D possibly corresponds to TRBD1 (5 bases). The V and J ends lost 0 bases and 10 bases respectively, with 8 bases between them. Germline values: CDR1 SGHRS, CDR2 YFSETQ. There are 13 residues in the CDR3.

The chain employs TRBV18 and TRBJ2-7; 10 nucleotides line up with TRBD1. The CDR3 contains 13 residues. Germline trimming cut 6 bases from V and 7 bases from J; bases unmatched to any gene: 6. The germline gives CDR1 KGHSH, CDR2 LQKENI. The CDR3 coding sequence is TGTGCCAGCTCCCCGGGACAGGGGAGGGAGCAGTACTTC. It encodes CASSPGQGREQYF.

V is TRBV5-6 and J is TRBJ1-3; 7 nucleotides match TRBD1. Trimming took 2 bases from V and 4 from J; bases not matched to a gene: 6. The CDR3 runs to 15 residues. The V gene's germline CDR1 is SGHDT and CDR2 YYEEEE. CDR3 in amino acids: CASSFMDRRGNTIYF. CDR3 sequence (DNA): TGTGCCAGCAGCTTTATGGACAGGAGAGGAAACACCATATATTTT.

This sequence joins TRBV11-3 and TRBJ2-3, with a possible D match to TRBD1 (6 bases). Deletions cut 1 base from V and 3 bases from J, with 11 bases between. Germline lookup yields CDR1 SGHNT and CDR2 YENEEA. This CDR3 has 15 amino acids. The DNA of the CDR3 is TGTGCCAGCAGCTTAGGGGGGCGAGAGACAGATACGCAGTATTTT. Translating gives CASSLGGRETDTQYF.

V is TRBV19 and J is TRBJ1-6; D may be TRBD1 (6 bases). The V gene's germline CDR1 is LNHDA and CDR2 SQIVND (reference sequence). V shed 5 bases and J shed 10 bases, with 15 bases lying between them. This CDR3 has 14 amino acids. The CDR3 reads CASSLHRERSPLHF. The CDR3 DNA reads as TGTGCCAGTAGTCTCCACAGGGAACGATCACCCCTCCACTTT.

The chain is built from TRBV6-5 and TRBJ2-5; the match to TRBD2 covers 7 bases. The CDR3 totals 15 residues. The germline gives CDR1 MNHEY, CDR2 SVGAGI. The V and J ends lost 7 bases and 1 base, in that order; junction bases with no gene match: 9. CDR3 in DNA: TGTGCCAGCAAGCGGGGAGGGCCCGGCCAAGAGACCCAGTACTTC. Amino acids: CASKRGGPGQETQYF.

This rearrangement joins TRBV9 to TRBJ2-1, with 7 bases fitting TRBD1. The CDR3 totals 15 residues. V dropped 0 bases and J dropped 2; count of bases not matched to a gene: 2. Germline loops: CDR1 SGDLS, CDR2 YYNGEE. In DNA form, the CDR3 reads TGTGCCAGCAGCGTAGAGGGGGCGCCCTACAATGAGCAGTTCTTC. It translates to CASSVEGAPYNEQFF. The full variable domain, completed using reference TRBV9 and TRBJ2-1, is DSGVTQTPKHLITATGQRVTLRCSPRSGDLSVYWYQQSLDQGLQFLIQYYNGEERAKGNILERFSAQQFPDLHSELNLSSLELGDSALYFCASSVEGAPYNEQFFGPGTRLTVL.

This clone has a handful of counts. J is TRBJ1-1 and V is TRBV29-1; TRBD1 matches 7 bases. Per the germline V gene, CDR1 is SQVTM and CDR2 is ANQGSEA. This CDR3 has 11 amino acids. Trimming removed 3 bases from V and 11 bases from J; junction bases left unmatched: 6. The CDR3 reads CSVEPGGRAFF. In DNA, the CDR3 is TGCAGCGTTGAGCCAGGGGGGCGGGCTTTCTTT.

The chain links TRBV11-2 to TRBJ1-6; no definite D call. V dropped 0 bases and J dropped 9 bases, with 3 bases sitting between them. This CDR3 has 12 amino acids. CDR1 is SGHAT, CDR2 FQNNGV, per germline. CDR3 sequence: CASSLDISPLHF. The CDR3, as DNA: TGTGCCAGCAGCTTAGACATTTCACCCCTCCACTTT.

This chain's CDR3 is CASSQVAGTASFYEQYF. The CDR3 DNA sequence: TGCGCCAGCAGCCAAGTTGCGGGGACCGCTTCCTTCTACGAGCAGTACTTC. The genes are TRBV4-3 and TRBJ2-7; TRBD2 is a possible D gene (6 bases). Germline V lookup: CDR1 LGHNA, CDR2 YSLEER. Deletions cut 1 base from V and 3 bases from J, with 19 bases between. This CDR3 has 17 amino acids.

The chain uses TRBV4-1 and TRBJ2-1; D is uncertain. The CDR3 runs to 16 residues. Deletions cut 0 bases from V and 12 bases from J, with 21 bases between. The germline CDR1 and CDR2 sequences are MGHRA and YSYEKL. In DNA form, the CDR3 reads TGCGCCAGCAGCCAAGATCCCTATCCCTCGGGTGATGTGCAGTTCTTC. It yields the protein CASSQDPYPSGDVQFF.

This chain connects TRBV10-3 to TRBJ2-7; no clear D gene. V was shortened by 4 bases and J by 3 bases, with 13 bases between the two germline ends. There are 14 residues in the CDR3. Germline V gene data show CDR1 as ENHRY and CDR2 as SYGVKD. CDR3 in DNA: TGTGCCATCAGTGCCTCCACTGCCTTCTACGAGCAGTACTTC. As protein: CAISASTAFYEQYF.

The chain has TRBV10-3 and TRBJ1-1; D is perhaps TRBD1 (6 bases). Germline V gives CDR1 ENHRY, CDR2 SYGVKD. This CDR3 spans 15 amino acids. Trimming cost V 4 bases and J 1 base, with 13 bases left between them. CDR3 region: CAISVGGAANTEAFF. CDR3 DNA: TGTGCCATCAGTGTGGGGGGGGCAGCGAACACTGAAGCTTTCTTT.

This chain connects TRBV7-8 to TRBJ2-5; possibly TRBD2 for D (6 bases). Germline lookup yields CDR1 SGHVS and CDR2 FQNEAQ. The CDR3 covers 15 residues. V was cut by 0 bases and J by 5 bases, with 13 bases left in between. CDR3 amino acids: CASSLAPGGGETQYF. CDR3 nucleotide sequence: TGTGCCAGCAGCTTAGCGCCGGGTGGGGGGGAGACCCAGTACTTC.

The chain recombines TRBV7-9 with TRBJ1-2; D remains ambiguous. V lost 5 bases, J lost 4 bases, and 11 bases lay in between. Germline CDR1 is SEHNR and CDR2 is FQNEAQ (reference sequence). The CDR3 contains 13 residues. CDR3 residues: CASSPPGPYGYTF. The DNA for the CDR3 is TGTGCCAGCAGCCCCCCAGGTCCCTATGGCTACACCTTC.

A word on this clone: Relative to the germline gene, one junction end is altered; a read error may explain this. The chain recombines TRBV19 with TRBJ2-3; TRBD2 agrees at 9 bases. CDR1 and CDR2 (germline): LNHDA, SQIVND (reference sequence). CDR3 length: 14 residues. The CDR3 loop reads CASSIGLAGYTQYF. The CDR3 DNA is TGCGCCAGTAGTATCGGGCTAGCGGGGTATACGCAGTATTTT. Full variable domain (rest looked up from reference TRBV19 and TRBJ2-3): DGGITQSPKYLFRKEGQNVTLSCEQNLNHDAMYWYRQDPGQGLRLIYYSQIVNDFQKGDIAEGYSVSREKKESFPLTVTSAQKNPTAFYLCASSIGLAGYTQYFGPGTRLTVL.

This clone was picked up one time. The V gene is TRBV9, the J gene TRBJ2-3; D not resolved. Germline CDR1 reads SGDLS; CDR2 reads YYNGEE. The CDR3 loop spans 17 amino acids. V was cut by 0 bases and J by 6 bases, with 20 bases left in between. The CDR3, as DNA: TGTGCCAGCAGCGTAGCTTCGGGTTACGGAAAACGGGATACGCAGTATTTT. Translation: CASSVASGYGKRDTQYF. Combining the CDR3 with reference TRBV9 and TRBJ2-3 gives the whole variable domain DSGVTQTPKHLITATGQRVTLRCSPRSGDLSVYWYQQSLDQGLQFLIQYYNGEERAKGNILERFSAQQFPDLHSELNLSSLELGDSALYFCASSVASGYGKRDTQYFGPGTRLTVL.

This chain connects TRBV7-2 to TRBJ2-7; tentatively, D is TRBD2 (5 bases). Trimming took off 5 bases at V and 7 bases at J, with 21 bases between the two ends. Germline V CDR1 and CDR2: SGHTA, FQGNSA. The CDR3 length is 15 residues. CDR3 bases: TGTGCCAGCAGCCCGGGGAGCTTCACCTCGGGGGAGCAGTACTTC. Its translation is CASSPGSFTSGEQYF. Full variable domain (rest looked up from reference TRBV7-2 and TRBJ2-7): GAGVSQSPSNKVTEKGKDVELRCDPISGHTALYWYRQSLGQGLEFLIYFQGNSAPDKSGLPSDRFSAERTGGSVSTLTIQRTQQEDSAVYLCASSPGSFTSGEQYFGPGTRLTVT.

This chain uses TRBV3-1 (or the pseudogene TRBV3-2) with TRBJ1-5, with 10 bases fitting TRBD1. The CDR3 contains 15 residues. J was trimmed by 7 bases and V by 3 bases; bases with no gene match: 6. Germline V gene lookup returns CDR1 LGHDT and CDR2 YNNKEL (reference sequence). CDR3 nucleotide sequence: TGTGCCAGCAGCCATGGACAGGGGGTTCGGCAGCCCCAGCATTTT. It codes for CASSHGQGVRQPQHF.

The chain recombines TRBV29-1 with TRBJ1-1; a possible D gene is TRBD1 (6 bases). In germline, CDR1 is SQVTM, CDR2 ANQGSEA. This CDR3 is 12 amino acids long. Trimming pared 4 bases from V and 7 bases from J, leaving 13 bases between. The CDR3 DNA reads TGCAGCGTTGGGACAGCCAACGTTGAAGCTTTCTTT. It translates to CSVGTANVEAFF.

The chain couples TRBV12-1 to TRBJ2-5; the table calls TRBD2, which could not be checked here. TRBV12-1 represents a pseudogene. The CDR3 has 16 residues. CDR3 sequence: CASSCGTSGIQETQYF. CDR3 sequence (DNA): TGTGCCAGCAGCTGCGGGACTAGCGGGATCCAAGAGACCCAGTACTTC.

The chain is built from TRBV4-3 and TRBJ1-4, with D possibly matching TRBD1 (5 bases). Germline CDR1 is LGHNA and CDR2 is YSLEER. The CDR3 is 15 residues long. V lost 4 bases and J lost 2, with 11 bases in between. The CDR3 nucleotides read TGCGCCAGCAGCCCGTTCGGGGGTACTAATGAAAAACTGTTTTTT. Protein sequence: CASSPFGGTNEKLFF.

Only a few counts were recorded for this clone. This rearrangement joins TRBV13 to TRBJ2-5; 9 bases fit TRBD1. With V trimmed by 0 bases and J by 4 bases, 6 bases remained unmatched. From germline, CDR1 is PRHDT and CDR2 FYEKMQ (reference sequence). The length of the CDR3 is 16 residues. The CDR3 bases are TGTGCCAGCAGCTTAGGTGGACAGGGGAGGGGAGAGACCCAGTACTTC. It encodes CASSLGGQGRGETQYF.

V and J are TRBV7-9 and TRBJ1-4; possibly TRBD1 for D (6 bases). Germline loops: CDR1 SEHNR, CDR2 FQNEAQ (reference sequence). V shed 1 base and J shed 6 bases, with 9 bases lying between them. The CDR3 has 14 amino acids. CDR3 region: CASSLDRDHEKLFF. The CDR3 DNA is TGTGCCAGCAGCTTAGACAGGGATCATGAAAAACTGTTTTTT.

The chain couples TRBV29-1 to TRBJ1-2, with D perhaps TRBD1 (6 bases). The germline V and J ends were trimmed by 6 bases and 8 bases, with 13 bases remaining between them. The germline V gene has CDR1 SQVTM and CDR2 ANQGSEA. The CDR3 is made up of 11 amino acids. The CDR3 DNA follows: TGCAGCGTCCTCCTTAGGGGGGGCTACACCTTC. Amino acid sequence: CSVLLRGGYTF. Full variable domain (rest looked up from reference TRBV29-1 and TRBJ1-2): SAVISQKPSRDICQRGTSLTIQCQVDSQVTMMFWYRQQPGQSLTLIATANQGSEATYESGFVIDKFPISRPNLTFSTLTVSNMSPEDSSIYLCSVLLRGGYTFGSGTRLTVV.

The chain has TRBV11-2 and TRBJ2-1, with TRBD1 matching 9 bases. The CDR3 loop spans 16 amino acids. Germline V gene data show CDR1 as SGHAT and CDR2 as FQNNGV. V trimming: 1 base; J trimming: 8 bases; junction bases outside the gene matches: 9. This chain's CDR3 is CASSLGFRTGADEQFF. CDR3 nucleotide sequence: TGTGCCAGCAGCTTAGGCTTTCGGACAGGGGCGGATGAGCAGTTCTTC.